The clone carrying this TCR beta chain has a handful of counts. The antigen is not known. Treatment given: oral pan-JAK inhibitor, 5-10 mg twice daily. This sample was included in a study of CD8+ T cells in alopecia areata. Findings and limits, study-wide: In lesional scalp, particularly from alopecia totalis/universalis, clonality was higher than in normal scalp. Scalp specimens additionally yield sequences from normal skin's resident alphabeta T cells.

Germline V gene sequence: CDR1 SEHNR, CDR2 FQNEAQ (reference sequence). The CDR3 is 15 amino acids. V gave up 1 base and J gave up 4 bases, with 10 bases separating them. Extracted RNA was reverse transcribed, and the resulting cDNA served as sequencing template. The method was immunoSEQ multiplex PCR; TCRdb's version includes in-frame clones alone and lacks a portion of them. The sample yields about 76,000 clones, around 29% seen once. The source material was CD8+ T cells sorted from blood, sampled at week 4, from a patient treated with tofacitinib. The TCR sequence derives from a human donor with alopecia areata. The V gene is TRBV7-9, the J gene TRBJ2-2; D is tentatively TRBD1 or TRBD2 (5 bases each). The CDR3 region has the DNA TGTGCCAGCAGCTTAGGGGACGGAATCACCGGGGAGCTGTTTTTT. It specifies CASSLGDGITGELFF.